The TCR beta chain under discussion was sequenced for a study of blood T cells in healthy people across ages. Study observations and caveats: Lack of knowledge of donor CMV status possibly confounded expanded clonotype changes.

CDR3 length: 15 residues. The germline gives CDR1 MNHEY, CDR2 SVGEGT. The V end was cut by 2 bases, the J end by 0 bases, with 5 bases between. Next came a second PCR, run for roughly 7 to 12 cycles, which used a sample-barcoded 5' primer along with a J-beta primer mix. TCRdb itself ran the 5' RACE reads through MiXCR, one entry per CDR3 protein. The table lists 1.2 million to 1.5 million distinct CDR3 sequences, roughly 40% of them singletons. In the case of this clonotype: Its antigen is not identified.

Source material: blood. The V call is TRBV6-2 or TRBV6-3, the J call TRBJ2-6; D gene uncertain. This TCR was sampled from a woman aged 18-29 years in good health. The CDR3 loop is CASSYMSSGANVLTF. CDR3 in DNA: TGTGCCAGCAGTTACATGAGCTCTGGGGCCAACGTCCTGACTTTC.